These 26 T cell receptor beta chains were all obtained from the same sample, sequenced in a study of STAT3 mutations in large granular lymphocyte leukemia. General study points: At least one immunodominant TCR beta clonotype appeared in every T-cell large granular lymphocyte leukemia patient.

No antigen is known for these receptors. Using immunoSEQ multiplex PCR, the repertoire was profiled, and TCRdb retains in-frame clones only, with some absent. This sample has 9,000 to 15,000 clones, with around 76% found just once. The source material was peripheral blood mononuclear cells. These TCRs come from a man aged 60 to 75 with T-cell large granular lymphocyte leukemia. Some clones in this sample may be carry-over from other donors' samples.

This chain joins TRBV7-2 and TRBJ1-1; D remains ambiguous. V was pared by 0 bases and J by 1 base, with 3 bases between. The CDR3 runs to 13 residues. In germline, CDR1 is SGHTA, CDR2 FQGNSA. This CDR3 is CASSLAGNTEAFF. CDR3 DNA: TGTGCCAGCAGCTTAGCCGGGAACACTGAAGCTTTCTTT.

This clone is a singleton in its sample. The V gene is TRBV27, the J gene TRBJ2-7; 7 bases match TRBD2. The CDR3 covers 14 residues. Germline CDR1 and CDR2: MNHEY and SMNVEV (reference sequence). The junction had 4 bases not matched to a gene; V was cut back by 3 bases and J by 2 bases. This CDR3 is CASSLAGVTYEQYF. CDR3 sequence (DNA): TGTGCCAGCAGTTTGGCGGGGGTAACCTACGAGCAGTACTTC.

The chain links TRBV9 to TRBJ1-1; D possibly corresponds to TRBD1 (5 bases). With 5 bases removed from V and 7 bases from J, the gap between germline ends came to 15 bases. Per the germline V gene, CDR1 is SGDLS and CDR2 is YYNGEE. The CDR3 loop spans 13 amino acids. This CDR3 is CASSDGTADEAFF. In DNA, the CDR3 is TGTGCCAGCAGTGACGGGACGGCGGATGAAGCTTTCTTT. The whole variable domain, remainder taken from reference TRBV9 and TRBJ1-1, is DSGVTQTPKHLITATGQRVTLRCSPRSGDLSVYWYQQSLDQGLQFLIQYYNGEERAKGNILERFSAQQFPDLHSELNLSSLELGDSALYFCASSDGTADEAFFGQGTRLTVV.

V and J are TRBV5-6 and TRBJ2-3; the D is unclear. The germline V gene encodes CDR1 SGHDT and CDR2 YYEEEE. V shed 5 bases and J shed 1 base, with 8 bases lying between them. This CDR3 has 13 residues. CDR3 region: CASSWSGTDTQYF. The CDR3 DNA reads as TGTGCCAGCAGTTGGTCCGGCACAGATACGCAGTATTTT.

V is TRBV29-1 and J is TRBJ1-2; D may be TRBD1 (6 bases). The length of the CDR3 is 13 residues. V was trimmed by 4 bases and J by 4 bases, leaving 13 bases between them. In germline, CDR1 is SQVTM, CDR2 ANQGSEA. The CDR3 protein is CSVVGGAGYGYTF. CDR3 nucleotides: TGCAGCGTTGTGGGGGGCGCGGGCTATGGCTACACCTTC.

The chain has TRBV18 and TRBJ1-3; D gene ambiguous. Germline V gene data show CDR1 as KGHSH and CDR2 as LQKENI. With 0 bases removed from V and 2 bases from J, the gap between germline ends came to 8 bases. CDR3 length equals 15 residues. The CDR3 protein is CASSPPGVPGNTIYF. The CDR3 DNA reads as TGTGCCAGCTCACCACCCGGGGTCCCTGGAAACACCATATATTTT.

The V call is TRBV7-9, the J call TRBJ2-3; D is unclear. Germline V lookup: CDR1 SEHNR, CDR2 FQNEAQ (reference sequence). This CDR3 is 13 amino acids long. The V gene lost 2 bases and the J gene lost 6 bases, with 9 bases spanning the gap. For the CDR3, the DNA is TGTGCCAGCAGCTTACAGTCGTCTGATACGCAGTATTTT. Protein sequence: CASSLQSSDTQYF.

The table lists this clone with a few counts. The CDR3 nucleotides read TGTGCCAGCAGTCGGGGGGGATCTAGGGACACTGAAGCTTTCTTT. This gives the protein CASSRGGSRDTEAFF. The chain has TRBV11-2 and TRBJ1-1; D may be TRBD1 (5 bases). The V gene's germline CDR1 is SGHAT and CDR2 FQNNGV. The V gene lost 6 bases and the J gene lost 3 bases, with 17 bases spanning the gap. This CDR3 has 15 amino acids.

This clone has a handful of counts. The gene calls are TRBV10-3 and TRBJ2-3; D possibly corresponds to TRBD2 (5 bases). V was clipped by 7 bases and J by 3 bases, with 11 bases between them. The CDR3 runs to 13 residues. CDR1 ENHRY and CDR2 SYGVKD come from the germline V gene. The CDR3 here is CAIKAGATDTQYF. The CDR3 DNA reads as TGTGCCATCAAGGCGGGTGCGACAGATACGCAGTATTTT.

The CDR3 loop is CAWNQGQGRQPQHF. The CDR3 DNA reads TGTGCCTGGAACCAGGGACAGGGCCGCCAGCCCCAGCATTTT. The chain employs TRBV30 and TRBJ1-5; 9 bases are shared with TRBD1. Germline V lookup: CDR1 GTSNPN, CDR2 SVGIG (reference sequence). J was trimmed by 7 bases and V by 4 bases; bases with no gene match: 8. The CDR3 sequence is 14 residues long.

This chain uses TRBV5-1 with TRBJ2-7; 9 positions agree with TRBD2. Germline values: CDR1 SGHRS, CDR2 YFSETQ. The junction had 4 bases not matched to a gene; V was cut back by 0 bases and J by 0 bases. The CDR3 runs 16 residues. CDR3 in DNA: TGCGCCAGCAGCTTGGATCTAGCGGGAATCTCCTACGAGCAGTACTTC. Protein: CASSLDLAGISYEQYF.

The chain joins TRBV27 to TRBJ2-3; D call uncertain. Per germline, CDR1 MNHEY and CDR2 SMNVEV (reference sequence). V shed 5 bases and J shed 2 bases, with 11 bases lying between them. CDR3 length: 14 amino acids. The CDR3 is CASSNNPFTDTQYF. CDR3 DNA sequence: TGTGCCAGCAGTAACAACCCCTTCACAGATACGCAGTATTTT.

The V and J genes are TRBV7-8 and TRBJ2-1; 11 positions match TRBD2. Germline CDR1 reads SGHVS; CDR2 reads FQNEAQ. The J segment lost 1 base and the V segment lost 3 bases, leaving 2 bases of the junction unmatched. The CDR3 contains 16 residues. In DNA, the CDR3 is TGTGCCAGCAGCTTTGGGACTAGCGGATCCTACAATGAGCAGTTCTTC. Amino acids: CASSFGTSGSYNEQFF.

This clone appeared a few times. A junction end diverges from the germline sequence, so it may reflect a read error. The rearrangement links TRBV5-1 to TRBJ1-1, with D tentatively TRBD1 (5 bases). Per germline, CDR1 SGHRS and CDR2 YFSETQ. The length of the CDR3 is 12 residues. The CDR3 sequence: CASRLGDTEAFF. The CDR3 DNA reads TGCGCCAGCAGATTGGGGGACACTGAAGCTTTCTTT. The full variable domain, completed using reference TRBV5-1 and TRBJ1-1, is KAGVTQTPRYLIKTRGQQVTLSCSPISGHRSVSWYQQTPGQGLQFLFEYFSETQRNKGNFPGRFSGRQFSNSRSEMNVSTLELGDSALYLCASRLGDTEAFFGQGTRLTVV.

V gene TRBV30 combines with J gene TRBJ1-2; D is undetermined. The CDR3 consists of 11 residues. Germline V lookup: CDR1 GTSNPN, CDR2 SVGIG (reference sequence). Trimming left V 2 bases short and J 12 bases short, with 13 bases between. CDR3 residues: CAWSTEAGNTF. The CDR3 DNA is TGTGCCTGGAGTACGGAGGCCGGGAACACCTTC.

CDR3 amino acids: CASSPSGVNNEQFF. CDR3 coding DNA: TGTGCCAGCAGCCCTAGCGGAGTTAACAATGAGCAGTTCTTC. The chain joins TRBV7-3 to TRBJ2-1; 7 bases agree with TRBD2. The CDR3 sequence is 14 residues long. V shed 5 bases and J 5 bases; nucleotides not matched to a gene: 6. Germline V CDR1 and CDR2: SGHTA, FQGTGA.

The rearrangement uses TRBV6-1 and TRBJ1-5; no definite D call. Germline V lookup: CDR1 MNHNS, CDR2 SASEGT. Trimming shortened V by 4 bases and J by 6 bases, and 19 bases separated the two germline ends. There are 16 residues in the CDR3. The chain's CDR3 is CASSGHINPTGQPQHF. The CDR3 DNA follows: TGTGCCAGCAGTGGACACATAAATCCAACGGGTCAGCCCCAGCATTTT.

The sample holds a few counts of this clone. V usage is TRBV5-6 and J usage is TRBJ2-3; D not certain. Trimming took 4 bases from V and 4 from J, leaving 16 bases between them. The CDR3 is 15 amino acids. Germline CDR1 SGHDT, CDR2 YYEEEE. The CDR3 DNA reads as TGTGCCAGCAGCCCCATAGATTTTCCCCCAGATACGCAGTATTTT. Protein sequence: CASSPIDFPPDTQYF.

The chain uses TRBV4-1 and TRBJ2-1, with TRBD2 matching 8 bases. V dropped 1 base and J dropped 4; count of bases not matched to a gene: 0. CDR1 is MGHRA, CDR2 YSYEKL, per germline. The CDR3 consists of 14 residues. CDR3 sequence (DNA): TGCGCCAGCAGCCAAGGACTAGCGTACAATGAGCAGTTCTTC. Protein: CASSQGLAYNEQFF.

This clone was seen once. The chain employs TRBV6-5 and TRBJ1-1; D perhaps matches TRBD1 (5 bases). This CDR3 region has 13 residues. Germline CDR1 is MNHEY and CDR2 is SVGAGI. The V gene lost 2 bases and the J gene lost 7 bases, with 11 bases spanning the gap. The CDR3 is CASSYTGQGEAFF. The CDR3, as DNA: TGTGCCAGCAGTTACACGGGGCAAGGTGAAGCTTTCTTT.

The V and J genes are TRBV11-2 and TRBJ2-2, with TRBD2 identical over 9 bases. There are 15 residues in the CDR3. CDR1 and CDR2 (germline): SGHAT, FQNNGV. V was clipped by 4 bases and J by 7 bases; unmatched bases: 7. The CDR3 spells CASSSQTSGRGELFF. CDR3 bases: TGTGCCAGCAGCTCCCAGACTAGCGGACGCGGGGAGCTGTTTTTT.

The V and J genes are TRBV7-9 and TRBJ2-2; 14 bases are a match to TRBD2. The CDR3 is 16 residues long. V was clipped by 5 bases and J by 5 bases; unmatched bases: 4. Germline lookup yields CDR1 SEHNR and CDR2 FQNEAQ (reference sequence). Here the CDR3 DNA reads TGTGCCAGCAGCGGGACTAGCGGGAGTATGACCGGGGAGCTGTTTTTT. Its protein product is CASSGTSGSMTGELFF. The whole variable domain, remainder taken from reference TRBV7-9 and TRBJ2-2, is DTGVSQNPRHKITKRGQNVTFRCDPISEHNRLYWYRQTLGQGPEFLTYFQNEAQLEKSRLLSDRFSAERPKGSFSTLEIQRTEQGDSAMYLCASSGTSGSMTGELFFGEGSRLTVL.

The chain couples TRBV5-1 to TRBJ1-3; D remains unclear. In germline, CDR1 is SGHRS, CDR2 YFSETQ. This CDR3 region has 13 residues. Trimming left V 4 bases short and J 0 bases short, with 5 bases between. CDR3 nucleotides: TGCGCCAGCAGCGAGCGCTCTGGAAACACCATATATTTT. Translation: CASSERSGNTIYF.

The chain is built from TRBV4-3 and TRBJ2-3, with 11 nucleotides matching TRBD2. This CDR3 has 16 amino acids. Germline V CDR1 and CDR2: LGHNA, YSLEER. Trimming took 6 bases from V and 5 from J; bases not matched to a gene: 10. This CDR3 is CASSYNLAGGGDTQYF. Written as DNA, the CDR3 is TGCGCCAGCAGTTATAACCTAGCGGGAGGTGGAGATACGCAGTATTTT.

The V call is TRBV5-1, the J call TRBJ2-1; 7 bases align to TRBD1. Germline V gives CDR1 SGHRS, CDR2 YFSETQ. The CDR3 contains 14 residues. Trimming at V came to 1 base and at J to 5 bases, leaving 3 bases not matched to a gene. CDR3 sequence reads: CASSLTGVNNEQFF. The CDR3, as DNA: TGCGCCAGCAGCTTGACAGGGGTAAACAATGAGCAGTTCTTC.

This clone was recorded once. The chain has TRBV29-1 and TRBJ2-2; D is uncertain. This CDR3 has 12 amino acids. Germline-derived CDR1 and CDR2 are SQVTM and ANQGSEA. V gave up 7 bases and J gave up 6 bases, with 12 bases separating them. The CDR3: CSAGPGPGELFF. Here the CDR3 DNA reads TGCAGCGCCGGACCCGGCCCCGGGGAGCTGTTTTTT.